The clone carrying this T cell receptor beta chain came up a few times. A single base separates this from a much larger clone, so it may be a read error. These data originate in a study of blood T cells in healthy people across ages. The V gene's germline CDR1 is SGHTA and CDR2 FQGNSA. This CDR3 is built from 16 residues. V shed 7 bases and J 2 bases; nucleotides not matched to a gene: 11. A second PCR of roughly 6 to 12 cycles used a sample-barcoded 5' primer and a J-beta primer mix. From the 5' RACE reads, TCRdb called clonotypes with MiXCR, one entry per CDR3 protein. The sample lists hundreds of thousands of distinct CDR3 sequences, less than 35% occurring once.

The chain has TRBV7-2 and TRBJ2-1; TRBD2 matches 7 bases. This sequence was found in a woman aged 80 or over in good health. The source material was blood. The CDR3: CASILGRAGTYNEQFF. CDR3 DNA sequence: TGTGCCAGCATCCTGGGACGAGCGGGGACCTACAATGAGCAGTTCTTC. The entire variable domain, with the rest obtained from reference TRBV7-2 and TRBJ2-1, is as follows: GAGVSQSPSNKVTEKGKDVELRCDPISGHTALYWYRQSLGQGLEFLIYFQGNSAPDKSGLPSDRFSAERTGGSVSTLTIQRTQQEDSAVYLCASILGRAGTYNEQFFGPGTRLTVL.